Here is one T cell receptor (beta chain) with its context. After removal of 7 bases from V and 3 bases from J, the junction contained 8 bases not matched to a gene. CDR1 MNHEY and CDR2 SMNVEV come from the germline V gene (reference sequence). The CDR3 is 14 amino acids. Seattle enrolled patients during active infection and tracked them longitudinally. The source of the sample is a study of blood T cell repertoires in COVID-19. The wider study: Researchers got acute and convalescent COVID-19 samples from the United States, Italy and Spain.

Profiled with immunoSEQ multiplex PCR; TCRdb holds only in-frame clones, not every one. The sample has 140,000 to 150,000 clones, about 85% seen once. The chain links TRBV27 to TRBJ2-7; 8 bases line up with TRBD1. This clonotype was obtained from a human donor with COVID-19, enrolled during active disease. The donor label of this sample is uncertain. The specimen sequenced was peripheral blood. The CDR3 sequence is CASKNPGGGYEQYF. CDR3 nucleotide sequence: TGTGCCAGCAAGAACCCAGGGGGCGGCTACGAGCAGTACTTC.